Listed below are T cell receptor beta chains from one sample, sequenced in a study of spatial heterogeneity in lung cancer. TCRdb used MiXCR to reprocess the 5' RACE reads, holding one entry per CDR3 protein. The profile shows 12,000 to 15,000 distinct CDR3 sequences, 7.9% of them singletons. Sequencing was performed on PBMCs, taken at surgery. The receptors originated from a female donor with early-stage non-small cell lung cancer. Both conserved end residues are trimmed from each CDR3. The order of the fields is CDR3 length, J gene, V gene, CDR3 protein.

13	TRBJ2-3	TRBV19	ASSIGVGASDTQY
10	TRBJ1-6	TRBV20-1	SAPTGRVSLH
14	TRBJ2-1	TRBV7-2	ASSSYRGGSYNEQF
13	TRBJ2-2	TRBV28	ASSAGSQNTGELF
12	TRBJ2-7	TRBV6-1	ASSDTQALGEQY
13	TRBJ2-3	TRBV7-2	ASSQSGGGYNTQY
13	TRBJ2-7	TRBV5-1	ASSLASGISYEQY
16	TRBJ2-6	TRBV11-2	ASSLEGWGISGANVLT
13	TRBJ1-5	TRBV7-2	ASSSQGYSNQPQH
13	TRBJ2-1	TRBV6-2/TRBV6-3	ASRADPPLRDEQF
11	TRBJ1-1	TRBV5-1	ASSLQGTTEAF
11	TRBJ2-3	TRBV6-4	ASSDGVRGTQY
12	TRBJ2-7	TRBV5-1	ASSDGDGFYDQY
11	TRBJ1-1	TRBV10-3	AISGYDGTEAF
12	TRBJ2-7	TRBV28	ASRFPGGSYEQY
12	TRBJ2-7	TRBV7-9	ASSSDRGTYEQY
13	TRBJ2-7	TRBV9	ASSVGGTGRDEQY
10	TRBJ2-7	TRBV7-2	ASSWRGGRLY
11	TRBJ1-1	TRBV7-7	ASSQGPNTEAF
13	TRBJ2-2	TRBV12-3/TRBV12-4	ASSSGRAHTGELF
13	TRBJ2-2	TRBV5-5	ASSLGHSNTGELF
15	TRBJ2-5	TRBV5-4	ASSLVQTSDFKETQY
11	TRBJ2-7	TRBV28	ASSFALVGEQY